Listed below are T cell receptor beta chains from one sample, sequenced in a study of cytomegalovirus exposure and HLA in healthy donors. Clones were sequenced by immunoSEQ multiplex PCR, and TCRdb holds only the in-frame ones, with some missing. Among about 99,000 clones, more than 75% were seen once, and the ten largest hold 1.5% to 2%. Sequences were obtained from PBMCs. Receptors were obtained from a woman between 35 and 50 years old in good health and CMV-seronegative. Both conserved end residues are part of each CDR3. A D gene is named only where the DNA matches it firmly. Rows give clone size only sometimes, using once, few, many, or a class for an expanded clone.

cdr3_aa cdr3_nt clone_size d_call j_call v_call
CASSTQRPTGEWEQYF TGTGCCAGCAGTACACAACGCCCAACAGGGGAATGGGAGCAGTACTTC - TRBD1 TRBJ2-7 TRBV28
CASSSQESSYNEQFF TGTGCCAGCAGTTCACAGGAGAGCTCCTACAATGAGCAGTTCTTC - - TRBJ2-1 TRBV7-8
CASSPYRTGDSGNTIYF TGTGCCAGCAGTCCTTATAGGACAGGCGACTCTGGAAACACCATATATTTT - TRBD1 TRBJ1-3 TRBV28
CASSILGQSYGYTF TGTGCCAGTAGTATCCTGGGCCAGTCCTATGGCTACACCTTC - - TRBJ1-2 TRBV19
CASSEIRRAEAFF TGTGCCAGCAGTGAAATTCGGCGGGCTGAAGCTTTCTTT - - TRBJ1-1 TRBV2
CASSPTTGGEGYTF TGTGCCAGCAGTCCGACGACAGGGGGCGAAGGCTACACCTTC - TRBD1 TRBJ1-2 TRBV28
CASSSPPGGAKNIQYF TGTGCCAGCAGTTCCCCCCCGGGGGGAGCCAAAAACATTCAGTACTTC once TRBD2 TRBJ2-4 TRBV6-6
CATSRRQGGRAPYEQYF TGTGCCACCAGCAGGCGTCAGGGGGGACGGGCCCCCTACGAGCAGTACTTC - - TRBJ2-7 TRBV15
CASSFSGNTQYF TGTGCCAGCAGTTTTTCAGGGAATACGCAGTATTTT once - TRBJ2-3 TRBV28
CASSEGTGTQPQHF TGTGCCAGCAGCGAGGGGACAGGGACCCAGCCCCAGCATTTT - TRBD1 TRBJ1-5 TRBV7-9
CASSPGGQGSGPQHF TGTGCCAGCAGTCCTGGGGGACAGGGCTCAGGGCCCCAGCATTTT once TRBD1 TRBJ1-5 TRBV6-6
CASSVGSSGNSYEQYF TGTGCCAGCAGCGTAGGTAGTAGCGGAAACTCCTACGAGCAGTACTTC - - TRBJ2-7 TRBV9
CASSYGTSGANEQFF TGCGCCAGCAGCTATGGGACTAGCGGGGCCAATGAGCAGTTCTTC few TRBD2 TRBJ2-1 TRBV4-3
CASSVIAGDGEQYF TGTGCCAGCAGCGTGATAGCGGGAGACGGAGAGCAGTACTTC - TRBD2 TRBJ2-7 TRBV9
CATSREGVNTEAFF TGTGCCACCAGCAGAGAAGGGGTAAACACTGAAGCTTTCTTT few - TRBJ1-1 TRBV15
CASRRTGGWASNQPQHF TGTGCCAGCAGGCGAACAGGGGGCTGGGCAAGCAATCAGCCCCAGCATTTT - TRBD1 TRBJ1-5 TRBV28
CASSRSGQGNEKLFF TGCGCCAGCAGTCGTTCGGGACAGGGAAATGAAAAACTGTTTTTT few TRBD1 TRBJ1-4 TRBV4-3
CSARYNYGYTF TGCAGTGCTAGGTATAACTATGGCTACACCTTC - - TRBJ1-2 TRBV20-1
CASSPGLSNEQFF TGTGCCAGTAGTCCGGGACTCTCCAATGAGCAGTTCTTC - - TRBJ2-1 TRBV19
CASSWAGEGNTIYF TGTGCCAGCAGCTGGGCAGGGGAAGGAAACACCATATATTTT once - TRBJ1-3 TRBV5-4
CASSRGSAYEQYF TGTGCTAGCAGCCGGGGGAGCGCGTACGAGCAGTACTTC once - TRBJ2-7 TRBV7-7
CASRSSYNSPLHF TGTGCCAGCCGTAGCTCCTATAATTCACCCCTCCACTTT - - TRBJ1-6 TRBV2
CASSTGQDEAFF TGTGCCAGCAGTACGGGACAGGATGAAGCTTTCTTT - TRBD1 TRBJ1-1 TRBV27
CASSFVAGRSPYEQYF TGTGCCAGCAGCTTTGTAGCGGGGAGGTCCCCCTACGAGCAGTACTTC - TRBD2 TRBJ2-7 TRBV7-2
CASSPPAGGPEQYF TGTGCCAGCAGCCCGCCAGCGGGAGGGCCCGAGCAGTACTTC once TRBD2 TRBJ2-7 TRBV13
CASSQVIRRTNEQFF TGCGCCAGCAGCCAAGTCATCAGACGGACTAATGAGCAGTTCTTC - - TRBJ2-1 TRBV4-1
CASSLAPGLAGGSTDTQYF TGCGCCAGCAGCTTGGCCCCGGGACTAGCGGGAGGAAGCACAGATACGCAGTATTTT - TRBD2 TRBJ2-3 TRBV5-1
CAISNPDRGNGYTF TGTGCCATCTCAAACCCGGACAGGGGTAATGGCTACACCTTC medium-sized TRBD1 TRBJ1-2 TRBV10-3
CASSYKGQGNTEAFF TGTGCCAGCAGTTATAAGGGACAGGGGAACACTGAAGCTTTCTTT - TRBD1 TRBJ1-1 TRBV6-5
CASSSNRGNEQFF TGTGCCAGCAGCTCCAACAGGGGTAATGAGCAGTTCTTC - TRBD1 TRBJ2-1 TRBV7-6
CSVELATGIVWSNEQFF TGCAGCGTTGAATTGGCGACAGGGATCGTCTGGAGTAATGAGCAGTTCTTC - TRBD1 TRBJ2-1 TRBV29-1
CATSRDRTKRETQYF TGTGCCACCAGCAGAGATCGGACAAAACGAGAGACCCAGTACTTC - - TRBJ2-5 TRBV15
CASSPQSEGPEQYF TGCGCCAGCAGCCCTCAGTCCGAGGGCCCCGAGCAGTACTTC - - TRBJ2-7 TRBV5-1
CASTGTSGYTGELFF TGTGCCAGCACCGGGACTAGCGGTTACACCGGGGAGCTGTTTTTT few TRBD2 TRBJ2-2 TRBV7-9
CARGPGVGQPQHF TGCGCCAGGGGACCAGGGGTTGGTCAGCCCCAGCATTTT - - TRBJ1-5 TRBV23-1
CASSHTGATGNEQFF TGCGCCAGCAGCCATACGGGTGCTACGGGTAATGAGCAGTTCTTC - - TRBJ2-1 TRBV4-1
CASSHLAGDSYEQYF TGCGCCAGCAGCCACCTAGCGGGAGACTCCTACGAGCAGTACTTC - TRBD2 TRBJ2-7 TRBV4-1
CASSLTVNTEAFF TGTGCCAGCAGCTTGACAGTTAACACTGAAGCTTTCTTT - - TRBJ1-1 TRBV5-8
CAIKDPGQGYNEQFF TGTGCCATCAAGGACCCGGGACAGGGTTACAATGAGCAGTTCTTC once TRBD1 TRBJ2-1 TRBV10-3
CATSTGGVEAFF TGTGCCACTTCGACGGGGGGAGTGGAAGCTTTCTTT once - TRBJ1-1 TRBV6-1
CASSPRQVLYGYTF TGTGCCAGCTCACCTCGACAGGTGCTCTATGGCTACACCTTC once - TRBJ1-2 TRBV18
CASSGLADTHNEQFF TGTGCCAGCAGTGGACTAGCGGACACTCACAATGAGCAGTTCTTC once TRBD2 TRBJ2-1 TRBV2
CASSVYGGGSWKDEQFF TGTGCCAGCAGCGTATACGGGGGCGGGAGTTGGAAAGATGAGCAGTTCTTC - - TRBJ2-1 TRBV9
CASSQGTVWTTEQYF TGCGCCAGCAGCCAAGGGACGGTCTGGACAACAGAGCAGTACTTC - - TRBJ2-7 TRBV4-1
CASSYSGREAYNEQFF TGTGCCAGCAGTTACTCTGGCAGGGAAGCCTACAATGAGCAGTTCTTC - - TRBJ2-1 TRBV6-5
CASSLAGSGNTIYF TGTGCCAGCAGCTTGGCGGGGAGTGGAAACACCATATATTTT - - TRBJ1-3 TRBV5-4
CASSPGQAADNGQFF TGTGCCAGTAGTCCAGGACAGGCCGCTGACAATGGGCAGTTCTTC - TRBD1 TRBJ2-1 TRBV19
CASSLTGDYQETQYF TGTGCCAGCAGCTTGACAGGGGACTACCAAGAGACCCAGTACTTC - - TRBJ2-5 TRBV5-8
CASSRGGTGGQPQHF TGTGCCAGCAGTCGCGGTGGGACGGGGGGTCAGCCCCAGCATTTT few - TRBJ1-5 TRBV6-5
CASTGPGLREGFF TGTGCCAGTACCGGGCCGGGACTGAGAGAAGGTTTCTTT - - TRBJ1-1 TRBV19
CASSPRLRETQYF TGTGCCAGCAGTCCGAGGCTGCGGGAGACCCAGTACTTC - - TRBJ2-5 TRBV28
CASSLGAGLETQYF TGTGCCAGCAGCTTAGGGGCGGGGCTGGAGACCCAGTACTTC - - TRBJ2-5 TRBV7-2
CASSIDAGYSSGANVLTF TGTGCCAGTAGTATAGACGCGGGGTATAGCTCTGGGGCCAACGTCCTGACTTTC - - TRBJ2-6 TRBV19
CASSAGQGTDTQYF TGTGCCAGCAGTGCAGGACAGGGGACAGATACGCAGTATTTT - TRBD1 TRBJ2-3 TRBV6-1
CASSKRTYEQYF TGTGCCAGCAGCAAGAGAACCTACGAGCAGTACTTC - - TRBJ2-7 TRBV5-8
CASSVAHGERVTDTQYF TGTGCCAGCAGCGTAGCTCACGGGGAGCGAGTAACAGATACGCAGTATTTT - - TRBJ2-3 TRBV9
CASSFEGAGELFF TGTGCCAGCAGCTTTGAGGGTGCCGGGGAGCTGTTTTTT - - TRBJ2-2 TRBV11-3